This entry features one T cell receptor (beta chain) sequence. The entry originates in a study of control samples from healthy donors and cancer patients. Profiled with immunoSEQ multiplex PCR; TCRdb holds only in-frame clones, not every one. The sample gives roughly 120,000 clones, approximately 90% of which show up once; roughly 3.2% is in the top ten. The CDR3 extends over 16 amino acids. Germline CDR1 reads LNHDA; CDR2 reads SQIVND (reference sequence). Trimming stripped 5 bases from V and 2 bases from J, with 17 bases between. The V call is TRBV19, the J call TRBJ2-3; D is possibly TRBD2 (6 bases). Sequencing was carried out using blood. This TCR was recovered from a man in his forties or fifties in good health. The CDR3: CASSSGVVRTTDTQYF. In DNA form, the CDR3 reads TGTGCCAGTAGTTCGGGGGTTGTCAGAACCACAGATACGCAGTATTTT.